The next 18 T cell receptor beta chains were all read from a single sample in a study of PD-L1 blockade in urothelial cancer. Time point: peripheral blood 6 weeks after treatment start. Repertoires were generated with immunoSEQ multiplex PCR, while TCRdb's copy carries only in-frame clones and drops some. Here the sample spans some 50,000 clones, about 85% being singletons. Here the sequenced sample was PBMCs, taken around atezolizumab (anti-PD-L1) treatment. The receptors originated from a man in his fifties with urothelial cancer.

The chain links TRBV29-1 to TRBJ2-3, with TRBD1 as a possible D gene (6 bases). The CDR3 totals 13 residues. Trimming removed 4 bases from V and 2 bases from J, with 10 bases in between. Germline loops: CDR1 SQVTM, CDR2 ANQGSEA. The CDR3 bases are TGCAGCGTTGGGGGACATTACACAGATACGCAGTATTTT. It translates to CSVGGHYTDTQYF.

This clone was found a few times. The chain couples TRBV29-1 to TRBJ2-1; 9 positions agree with TRBD1. Germline V gives CDR1 SQVTM, CDR2 ANQGSEA. The CDR3 is 16 amino acids. J gave up 6 bases and V 2 bases, and 11 bases lay outside the gene matches. CDR3 in amino acids: CSVENPGTGSLNEQFF. Here the CDR3 DNA reads TGCAGCGTTGAAAATCCGGGGACAGGGAGCCTCAATGAGCAGTTCTTC.

This sequence joins TRBV9 and TRBJ2-5, with 11 nucleotides matching TRBD2. The CDR3 length is 14 residues. Per germline, CDR1 SGDLS and CDR2 YYNGEE. The V and J ends lost 4 bases and 4 bases, in that order; junction bases with no gene match: 3. The CDR3, as DNA: TGTGCCAGCAGCCATACTAGCGGGGGAGAGACCCAGTACTTC. It encodes CASSHTSGGETQYF.

Written as DNA, the CDR3 is TGTGCCAGCAGACAACGGACTAGCGGGAGTTCTTACAATGAGCAGTTCTTC. Translated: CASRQRTSGSSYNEQFF. The chain has TRBV2 and TRBJ2-1; 13 bases agree with TRBD2. This CDR3 spans 17 amino acids. The junction had 9 bases not matched to a gene; V was cut back by 6 bases and J by 4 bases. Germline V gene lookup returns CDR1 SNHLY and CDR2 FYNNEI.

This chain connects TRBV6-5 to TRBJ1-2; possibly TRBD1 for D (6 bases). The germline gives CDR1 MNHEY, CDR2 SVGAGI. Between the trimmed V and J ends, which lost 7 bases and 6 bases, there was a span of 21 bases. The CDR3 loop spans 15 amino acids. The CDR3 sequence: CASTQTGKGSDGYTF. The CDR3 bases are TGTGCCAGCACTCAGACAGGAAAAGGTTCGGATGGCTACACCTTC.

A few counts support this clone. The CDR3 region has the DNA TGTGCCAGCAGCTTCAATCAGCCCCAGCATTTT. It is translated as CASSFNQPQHF. The chain uses TRBV6-8 and TRBJ1-5; unclear D gene. Germline CDR1 MNHGY, CDR2 SAAAGT. CDR3 size: 11 residues. Trimming left V 6 bases short and J 3 bases short, with 3 bases between.

The chain recombines TRBV5-8 with TRBJ2-1, with 7 bases lining up with TRBD1. Germline V gene sequence: CDR1 SGHTS, CDR2 YDEGEE. This CDR3 contains 19 residues. V dropped 4 bases and J dropped 8; count of bases not matched to a gene: 24. The chain's CDR3 is CASSVTGTDFMGAHHEQFF. CDR3 sequence (DNA): TGTGCCAGCAGCGTAACCGGGACAGACTTCATGGGAGCTCACCATGAGCAGTTCTTC.

V gene TRBV7-9 combines with J gene TRBJ2-3; a weak D match, TRBD2 (7 bases). Germline CDR1 and CDR2: SEHNR and FQNEAQ (reference sequence). The CDR3 is made up of 14 amino acids. The V end was cut by 2 bases, the J end by 3 bases, with 9 bases between. The CDR3 sequence is CASSLRGATDTQYF. The DNA of the CDR3 is TGTGCCAGCAGCTTACGGGGGGCAACAGATACGCAGTATTTT. The full variable domain, rest sourced from reference TRBV7-9 and TRBJ2-3, is DTGVSQNPRHKITKRGQNVTFRCDPISEHNRLYWYRQTLGQGPEFLTYFQNEAQLEKSRLLSDRFSAERPKGSFSTLEIQRTEQGDSAMYLCASSLRGATDTQYFGPGTRLTVL.

The CDR3: CASSFGLSGNTIYF. CDR3 nucleotide sequence: TGTGCCAGCAGCTTCGGGTTGTCAGGAAACACCATATATTTT. The chain carries TRBV7-2 and TRBJ1-3; D not resolved. Germline assignment: CDR1 SGHTA and CDR2 FQGNSA. Trimming shortened V by 3 bases and J by 4 bases, and 10 bases separated the two germline ends. The CDR3 extends over 14 amino acids.

The chain recombines TRBV27 with TRBJ2-1; the match to TRBD2 covers 7 bases. This CDR3 region has 17 residues. V was clipped by 7 bases and J by 7 bases; unmatched bases: 19. Germline loops: CDR1 MNHEY, CDR2 SMNVEV (reference sequence). CDR3 loop: CASTGHPGREGWNEQFF. The CDR3 coding sequence is TGTGCCAGCACAGGGCACCCGGGCAGGGAGGGTTGGAATGAGCAGTTCTTC.

The chain uses TRBV15 and TRBJ2-5, with D maybe TRBD1 (6 bases). Germline CDR1 reads LNHNV; CDR2 reads YYDKDF (reference sequence). The CDR3 totals 12 residues. The V end was cut by 6 bases, the J end by 5 bases, with 10 bases between. CDR3 in amino acids: CATRGAAETQYF. As DNA, the CDR3 is TGTGCCACCAGGGGGGCAGCGGAGACCCAGTACTTC.

J is TRBJ1-1 and V is TRBV19; 8 nucleotides line up with TRBD1. The trim removed 4 bases at V and 1 base at J, leaving 2 bases unmatched. The germline CDR1 and CDR2 sequences are LNHDA and SQIVND (reference sequence). The CDR3 consists of 14 residues. The CDR3 DNA sequence: TGTGCCAGTAGTAGACAGGGGAGGAACACTGAAGCTTTCTTT. The encoded protein is CASSRQGRNTEAFF.

This chain links TRBV9 with TRBJ2-3, with 10 bases fitting TRBD1. Germline V CDR1 and CDR2: SGDLS, YYNGEE. V gave up 4 bases and J gave up 1 base; unmatched junction bases: 9. This CDR3 is built from 17 residues. The CDR3 region is CASSPRGQGKGTDTQYF. The CDR3 DNA is TGTGCCAGCAGCCCCCGGGGACAGGGGAAGGGCACAGATACGCAGTATTTT.

The V call is TRBV27, the J call TRBJ2-5, with D tentatively TRBD1 (6 bases). Trimming shortened V by 2 bases and J by 1 base, and 17 bases separated the two germline ends. Germline V gene sequence: CDR1 MNHEY, CDR2 SMNVEV (reference sequence). The CDR3 is 17 amino acids. This CDR3 reads CASSLGTTPTSQETQYF. The CDR3, as DNA: TGTGCCAGCAGTTTAGGGACAACTCCGACTTCCCAAGAGACCCAGTACTTC.

V and J are TRBV10-3 and TRBJ2-2, with D unclear. The CDR3 covers 15 residues. From germline, CDR1 is ENHRY and CDR2 SYGVKD. Between the trimmed V and J ends, which lost 3 bases and 6 bases, there was a span of 14 bases. In DNA form, the CDR3 reads TGTGCCATCAGTGAACTGAAACAGATGTCCGGGGAGCTGTTTTTT. This gives the protein CAISELKQMSGELFF.

This chain links TRBV10-3 with TRBJ1-1; TRBD1 is a possible D gene (6 bases). Trimming took off 0 bases at V and 7 bases at J, with 9 bases between the two ends. Germline V gene sequence: CDR1 ENHRY, CDR2 SYGVKD. This CDR3 region has 13 residues. Here the CDR3 reads CAISESQGLEAFF. For the CDR3, the DNA is TGTGCCATCAGTGAGTCGCAGGGGCTTGAAGCTTTCTTT.

The genes are TRBV5-4 and TRBJ2-1, with TRBD2 matching over 12 bases. Germline lookup yields CDR1 SGHNT and CDR2 YYREEE (reference sequence). This CDR3 comprises 17 residues. The junction had 11 bases not matched to a gene; V was cut back by 4 bases and J by 6 bases. This CDR3 reads CASSRGASGRARNEQFF. DNA for the CDR3: TGTGCCAGCAGCCGGGGGGCTAGCGGGAGGGCCCGCAATGAGCAGTTCTTC.

This clone occurred once. The V gene is TRBV7-9, the J gene TRBJ2-7; possibly TRBD2 for D (6 bases). Germline CDR1 and CDR2: SEHNR and FQNEAQ (reference sequence). Trimming removed 5 bases from V and 4 bases from J, with 21 bases in between. This CDR3 is 16 amino acids long. DNA of the CDR3: TGTGCCAGCAGCCCTGGGTGGGGGGAGGTCGCGTACGAGCAGTACTTC. It yields the protein CASSPGWGEVAYEQYF.